The 7 T cell receptor beta chains below were found in one sample sequenced in a study of chemoradiotherapy in HPV16-positive cancers. The data were produced by immunoSEQ multiplex PCR, yet TCRdb's version contains in-frame clones alone and is incomplete. The sample lists several thousand clones, 77% occurring once. The sample was tumor tissue, taken from a patient who underwent chemoradiotherapy. The receptors were sampled from a human donor with HPV-associated anogenital cancer.

The J gene is TRBJ2-7, the V gene TRBV11-2; D gene ambiguous. The germline CDR1 and CDR2 sequences are SGHAT and FQNNGV. V lost 1 base and J lost 3, with 10 bases in between. This CDR3 has 14 residues. The CDR3 protein is CASSLGPSGYEQYF. The CDR3 region has the DNA TGTGCCAGCAGCTTAGGTCCGTCCGGCTACGAGCAGTACTTC.

The V and J genes are TRBV11-2 and TRBJ2-3, with TRBD2 matching 7 bases. Germline V gene data show CDR1 as SGHAT and CDR2 as FQNNGV. V lost 0 bases, J lost 1 base, and 10 bases stayed unmatched. The CDR3 is made up of 18 amino acids. For the CDR3, the DNA is TGTGCCAGCAGCTTAGAACCACGCGGGAGAGTTCGCACAGATACGCAGTATTTT. Translating gives CASSLEPRGRVRTDTQYF.

This clone was recorded only once. The chain carries TRBV5-1 and TRBJ1-2; no definite D call. Germline CDR1 reads SGHRS; CDR2 reads YFSETQ. There are 14 residues in the CDR3. V lost 0 bases, J lost 2 bases, and 8 bases lay in between. The CDR3 reads CASSLAVENYGYTF. The CDR3 DNA is TGCGCCAGCAGCTTGGCGGTAGAGAACTATGGCTACACCTTC.

The chain uses TRBV21-1 and TRBJ2-7; the table calls TRBD2, which could not be checked here. TRBV21-1 is a pseudogene segment. The CDR3 extends over 16 amino acids. CDR3 region: CASSKVGGKSSYEQYF. The CDR3 region has the DNA TGTGCCAGCAGCAAAGTAGGCGGGAAAAGCTCCTACGAGCAGTACTTC.

The CDR3 region has the DNA TGTGCCAGCAGCTATGGACTAGCGCGTATTGACGATACGCAGTATTTT. Translating gives CASSYGLARIDDTQYF. The chain links TRBV11-3 to TRBJ2-3; 9 bases are a match to TRBD2. This CDR3 is 16 amino acids long. Trimming removed 4 bases from V and 6 bases from J; junction bases left unmatched: 11. Germline CDR1 and CDR2: SGHNT and YENEEA.

The V and J genes are TRBV30 and TRBJ1-5; a weak D match, TRBD1 (6 bases). Germline V gene data show CDR1 as GTSNPN and CDR2 as SVGIG (reference sequence). The CDR3 sequence is 13 residues long. V lost 6 bases and J 6 bases, leaving 15 bases between the germline ends. CDR3 nucleotide sequence: TGTGCCTGCTCTATCGCGACAGGTCAGCCCCAGCATTTT. Its translation: CACSIATGQPQHF.

This clone was detected once. The V and J genes are TRBV25-1 and TRBJ1-3, with D perhaps TRBD1 (6 bases). This CDR3 contains 16 residues. Germline assignment: CDR1 MGHDK and CDR2 SYGVNS. Trimming pared 7 bases from V and 8 bases from J, leaving 24 bases between. CDR3 nucleotide sequence: TGTGCCAGCACCCTCAACGGGGGCCCGGGTGGGGACACCATATATTTT. This sequence encodes CASTLNGGPGGDTIYF.